A selection of T cell receptor beta chains follows, all from one sample in a study of chemoradiotherapy in HPV16-positive cancers. Method: immunoSEQ multiplex PCR; TCRdb's copy keeps in-frame clones and lacks some. The sample yields some 12,000 clones, under 75% seen once. Sample collection was performed from a patient who underwent chemoradiotherapy. Every receptor here comes from a human donor with HPV-associated anogenital cancer. Each CDR3 is given with its conserved first and last residue. The order of the fields is CDR3 protein, J gene, V gene.

CDR3 protein: CASSGGGISSYGYTF
J gene: TRBJ1-2
V gene: TRBV28

CDR3 protein: CASSSPIQLADTDTQYF
J gene: TRBJ2-3
V gene: TRBV28

CDR3 protein: CATSRLSGGYSYEQYF
J gene: TRBJ2-7
V gene: TRBV15

CDR3 protein: CASSDGFEPGRNEQFF
J gene: TRBJ2-1
V gene: TRBV6-4

CDR3 protein: CASRERQGASTDTQYF
J gene: TRBJ2-3
V gene: TRBV6-6

CDR3 protein: CASSYGASGSYNEQFF
J gene: TRBJ2-1
V gene: TRBV6-5

CDR3 protein: CASSERLAGGTGELFF
J gene: TRBJ2-2
V gene: TRBV2

CDR3 protein: CASRRDVGREQYF
J gene: TRBJ2-7
V gene: TRBV5-1

CDR3 protein: CASSLRPGAYNEQFF
J gene: TRBJ2-1
V gene: TRBV5-1

CDR3 protein: CASSAGTGISRRVDEQYF
J gene: TRBJ2-7
V gene: TRBV7-8

CDR3 protein: CASSQDGSSGYGYTF
J gene: TRBJ1-2
V gene: TRBV4-3

CDR3 protein: CSVETGHGAGEQYF
J gene: TRBJ2-7
V gene: TRBV29-1

CDR3 protein: CASSGTSREGEQFF
J gene: TRBJ2-1
V gene: TRBV9

CDR3 protein: CASSFTRRNTEAFF
J gene: TRBJ1-1
V gene: TRBV28

CDR3 protein: CSVGDSGGAYEQYF
J gene: TRBJ2-7
V gene: TRBV29-1

CDR3 protein: CASSWRGNYGYTF
J gene: TRBJ1-2
V gene: TRBV28

CDR3 protein: CASSVPPGDTEAFF
J gene: TRBJ1-1
V gene: TRBV28

CDR3 protein: CSVDWVGTDNTGELFF
J gene: TRBJ2-2
V gene: TRBV29-1

CDR3 protein: CASSFRREATGELFF
J gene: TRBJ2-2
V gene: TRBV28

CDR3 protein: CASSLGTGGQPQHF
J gene: TRBJ1-5
V gene: TRBV11-2

CDR3 protein: CASSRGTPGANVLTF
J gene: TRBJ2-6
V gene: TRBV11-1

CDR3 protein: CASSYRGNVGGELFF
J gene: TRBJ2-2
V gene: TRBV28

CDR3 protein: CASKEGQSVEKLFF
J gene: TRBJ1-4
V gene: TRBV5-1

CDR3 protein: CASSPAYEQYF
J gene: TRBJ2-7
V gene: TRBV7-2

CDR3 protein: CASLRDPNSGANVLTF
J gene: TRBJ2-6
V gene: TRBV2

CDR3 protein: CASSQGGTGFYEQYF
J gene: TRBJ2-7
V gene: TRBV5-1

CDR3 protein: CAISVQGWETQYF
J gene: TRBJ2-5
V gene: TRBV10-3

CDR3 protein: CASSRGDFNSPLHF
J gene: TRBJ1-6
V gene: TRBV14

CDR3 protein: CASSSGTSGGLQETQYF
J gene: TRBJ2-5
V gene: TRBV13

CDR3 protein: CASSLGPLAGKQETQYF
J gene: TRBJ2-5
V gene: TRBV11-2

CDR3 protein: CASSPGTSGLQQYF
J gene: TRBJ2-7
V gene: TRBV27

CDR3 protein: CASSPTGFYGYTF
J gene: TRBJ1-2
V gene: TRBV28

CDR3 protein: CASSPTFTSYEQYF
J gene: TRBJ2-7
V gene: TRBV19

CDR3 protein: CAWSGDRQNRGYTF
J gene: TRBJ1-2
V gene: TRBV30

CDR3 protein: CAWARTGTGELFF
J gene: TRBJ2-2
V gene: TRBV30

CDR3 protein: CASSMGHLVGNTEAFF
J gene: TRBJ1-1
V gene: TRBV2

CDR3 protein: CASNLHSTDTQYF
J gene: TRBJ2-3
V gene: TRBV2

CDR3 protein: CASSQAKRDTQYF
J gene: TRBJ2-3
V gene: TRBV28

CDR3 protein: CASSLARGRAFF
J gene: TRBJ1-1
V gene: TRBV7-9

CDR3 protein: CASSDQGSGELFF
J gene: TRBJ2-2
V gene: TRBV7-7

CDR3 protein: CASSLAWGTWILTDTQYF
J gene: TRBJ2-3
V gene: TRBV7-8

CDR3 protein: CASSISTRTVAGEQYF
J gene: TRBJ2-7
V gene: TRBV19

CDR3 protein: CASTGSTDTQYF
J gene: TRBJ2-3
V gene: TRBV30

CDR3 protein: CASSPGLSSYEQYF
J gene: TRBJ2-7
V gene: TRBV5-1

CDR3 protein: CASSLGQGIDYGYTF
J gene: TRBJ1-2
V gene: TRBV5-5

CDR3 protein: CASSLTPAEDYGYTF
J gene: TRBJ1-2
V gene: TRBV5-5

CDR3 protein: CASSLMTAITF
J gene: TRBJ1-2
V gene: TRBV5-6

CDR3 protein: CSVEEGGSSYNEQFF
J gene: TRBJ2-1
V gene: TRBV29-1

CDR3 protein: CASTPFGAPSTGELFF
J gene: TRBJ2-2
V gene: TRBV10-2

CDR3 protein: CASSLTQRAGELFF
J gene: TRBJ2-2
V gene: TRBV7-3

CDR3 protein: CASSLLRSGANVLTF
J gene: TRBJ2-6
V gene: TRBV5-4

CDR3 protein: CASSLEGISNQPQHF
J gene: TRBJ1-5
V gene: TRBV7-2

CDR3 protein: CASSYSSGVGDEQFF
J gene: TRBJ2-1
V gene: TRBV18

CDR3 protein: CAIRGDGDSSPLHF
J gene: TRBJ1-6
V gene: TRBV10-3

CDR3 protein: CASKEQHANYGYTF
J gene: TRBJ1-2
V gene: TRBV27

CDR3 protein: CASSSTLTGNYGYTF
J gene: TRBJ1-2
V gene: TRBV5-1

CDR3 protein: CASTLRAEAFF
J gene: TRBJ1-1
V gene: TRBV2

CDR3 protein: CASSQERGGPMGTDTQYF
J gene: TRBJ2-3
V gene: TRBV14